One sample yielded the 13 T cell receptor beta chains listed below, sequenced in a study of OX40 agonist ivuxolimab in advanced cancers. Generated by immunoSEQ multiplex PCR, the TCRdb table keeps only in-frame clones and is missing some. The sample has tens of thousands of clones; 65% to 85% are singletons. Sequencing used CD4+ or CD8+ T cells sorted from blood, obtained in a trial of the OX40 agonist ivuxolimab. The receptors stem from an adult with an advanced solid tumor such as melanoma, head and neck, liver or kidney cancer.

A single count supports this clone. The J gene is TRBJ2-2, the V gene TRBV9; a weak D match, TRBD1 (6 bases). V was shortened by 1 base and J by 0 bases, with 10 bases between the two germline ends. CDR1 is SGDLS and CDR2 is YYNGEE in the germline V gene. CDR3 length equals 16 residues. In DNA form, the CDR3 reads TGTGCCAGCAGCGTACGGACAGTGGCGAACACCGGGGAGCTGTTTTTT. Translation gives CASSVRTVANTGELFF.

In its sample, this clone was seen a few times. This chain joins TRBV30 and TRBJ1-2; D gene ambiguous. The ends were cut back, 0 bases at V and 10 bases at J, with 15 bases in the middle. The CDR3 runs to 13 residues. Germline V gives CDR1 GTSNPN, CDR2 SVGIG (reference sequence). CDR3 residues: CAWSVGLWPSYTF. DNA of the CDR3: TGTGCCTGGAGTGTAGGGTTGTGGCCTTCCTACACCTTC.

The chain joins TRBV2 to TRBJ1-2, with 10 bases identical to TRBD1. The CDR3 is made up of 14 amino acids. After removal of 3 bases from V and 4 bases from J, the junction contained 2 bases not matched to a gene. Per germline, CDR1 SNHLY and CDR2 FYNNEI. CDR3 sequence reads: CASSEGDRGYGYTF. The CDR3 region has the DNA TGTGCCAGCAGTGAGGGGGACAGGGGCTATGGCTACACCTTC.

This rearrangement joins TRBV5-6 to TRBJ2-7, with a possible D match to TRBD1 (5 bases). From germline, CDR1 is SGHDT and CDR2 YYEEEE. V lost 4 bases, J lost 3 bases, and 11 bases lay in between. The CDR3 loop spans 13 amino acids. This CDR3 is CASSVTQGYEQYF. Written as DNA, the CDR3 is TGTGCCAGCAGCGTGACGCAGGGCTACGAGCAGTACTTC.

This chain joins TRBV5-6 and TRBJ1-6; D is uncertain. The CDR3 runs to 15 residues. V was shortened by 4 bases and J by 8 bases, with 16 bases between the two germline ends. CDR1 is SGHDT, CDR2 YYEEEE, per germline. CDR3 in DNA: TGTGCCAGCAGCGCGTCTCACGGCCCATATTCACCCCTCCACTTT. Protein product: CASSASHGPYSPLHF.

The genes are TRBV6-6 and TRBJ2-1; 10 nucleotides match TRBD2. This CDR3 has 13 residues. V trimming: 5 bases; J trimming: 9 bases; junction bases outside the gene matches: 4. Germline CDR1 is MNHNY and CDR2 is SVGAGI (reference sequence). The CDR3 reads CASSSGRATEQFF. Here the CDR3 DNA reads TGTGCCAGCAGTAGCGGGAGGGCCACTGAGCAGTTCTTC.

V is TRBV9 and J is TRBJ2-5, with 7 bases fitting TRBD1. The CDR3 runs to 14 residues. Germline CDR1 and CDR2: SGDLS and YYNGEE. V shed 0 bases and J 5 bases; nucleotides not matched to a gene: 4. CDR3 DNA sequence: TGTGCCAGCAGCGTAGGTCAGGGGGTGGAGACCCAGTACTTC. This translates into CASSVGQGVETQYF.

The DNA for the CDR3 is TGTGCCAGCAGTGGACCCGGGGATGCCGGGGAGCTGTTTTTT. This translates into CASSGPGDAGELFF. The chain employs TRBV27 and TRBJ2-2; possible D gene TRBD2, 5 bases. V lost 5 bases and J lost 6, with 13 bases in between. Germline CDR1 MNHEY, CDR2 SMNVEV (reference sequence). This CDR3 has 14 amino acids.

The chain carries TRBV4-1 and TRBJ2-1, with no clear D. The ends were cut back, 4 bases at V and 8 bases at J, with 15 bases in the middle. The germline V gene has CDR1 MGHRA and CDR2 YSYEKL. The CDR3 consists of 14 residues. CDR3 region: CASSPRTRTDEQFF. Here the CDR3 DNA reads TGCGCCAGCAGCCCTCGGACCCGAACCGATGAGCAGTTCTTC.

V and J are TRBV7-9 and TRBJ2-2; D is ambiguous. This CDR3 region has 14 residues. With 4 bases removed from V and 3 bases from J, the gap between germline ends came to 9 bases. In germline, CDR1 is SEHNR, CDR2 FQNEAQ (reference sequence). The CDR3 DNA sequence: TGTGCCAGCAGCTCCTTACAAGACACCGGGGAGCTGTTTTTT. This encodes CASSSLQDTGELFF.

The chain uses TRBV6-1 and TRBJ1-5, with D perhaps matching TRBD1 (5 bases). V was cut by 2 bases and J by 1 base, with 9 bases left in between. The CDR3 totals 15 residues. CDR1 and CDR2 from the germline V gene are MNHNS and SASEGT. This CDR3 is CASSEWDRSNQPQHF. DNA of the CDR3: TGTGCCAGCAGTGAATGGGACCGAAGCAATCAGCCCCAGCATTTT.

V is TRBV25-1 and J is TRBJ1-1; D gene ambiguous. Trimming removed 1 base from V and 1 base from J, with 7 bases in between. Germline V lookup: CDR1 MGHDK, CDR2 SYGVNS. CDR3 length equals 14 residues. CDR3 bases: TGTGCCAGCAGTGAATCATACGGGAACACTGAAGCTTTCTTT. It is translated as CASSESYGNTEAFF.

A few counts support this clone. CDR3 DNA sequence: TGTGCCAGCAGTTACTCGACAGAAAGTTTCTACGAGCAGTACTTC. It encodes CASSYSTESFYEQYF. This chain connects TRBV6-5 to TRBJ2-7; D perhaps matches TRBD1 (5 bases). Trimming removed 0 bases at V and 3 bases at J, with 12 bases between. In germline, CDR1 is MNHEY, CDR2 SVGAGI. This CDR3 has 15 amino acids.